Listed below are T cell receptor beta chains from one sample, sequenced in a study of cytomegalovirus exposure and HLA in healthy donors. TCRdb keeps only in-frame clones here, not all; method: immunoSEQ multiplex PCR. The sample comprises fewer than 150,000 clones, less than 75% of which are singletons, and approximately 3.8% rests with the top ten. Sequencing was done on a sample of PBMCs. These TCRs come from a woman in her thirties or forties in good health and CMV-seronegative. Each CDR3 is given with its conserved first and last residue. D genes are given only for firm matches. The size field is filled for only some rows; it gives once, few, many or a size class.

d_gene	v_gene	abundance	j_gene	CDR3nt	CDR3aa
TRBD2	TRBV5-1	NA	TRBJ2-5	TGCGCCAGCAGCCGACTAGCGGGGGTAGAAGAGACCCAGTACTTC	CASSRLAGVEETQYF
NA	TRBV7-8	NA	TRBJ1-6	TGTGCCAGCAGCCGGACAGCCAATAATTCACCCCTCCACTTT	CASSRTANNSPLHF
NA	TRBV6-1	few	TRBJ1-2	TGTGCCAGCAGTGAAGGTCGTGGCCAGGGCTACGGCTACACCTTC	CASSEGRGQGYGYTF
NA	TRBV7-2	NA	TRBJ2-7	TGTGCCAGCAGCCACTCCTACGAGCAGTACTTC	CASSHSYEQYF
TRBD1	TRBV18	NA	TRBJ1-4	TGTGCCAGCTCACCGAGGACAGGATACGAAAAACTGTTTTTT	CASSPRTGYEKLFF
TRBD1	TRBV29-1	NA	TRBJ1-2	TGCAGCGTTGCGGGACAGGCCTATGGCTACACCTTC	CSVAGQAYGYTF
NA	TRBV25-1	NA	TRBJ1-1	TGTGCCAGCAGTGACCCGGGCGGGATCACTGAAGCTTTCTTT	CASSDPGGITEAFF
TRBD1	TRBV11-2	NA	TRBJ1-2	TGTGCCAGCAGCTCGACAGGGTATGGCTACACCTTC	CASSSTGYGYTF
TRBD2	TRBV9	NA	TRBJ2-2	TGTGCCAGCAGCGTAACAAGCGGGAGTGGCACCGGGGAGCTGTTTTTT	CASSVTSGSGTGELFF
TRBD2	TRBV28	NA	TRBJ2-2	TGTGCCAGCAGTTTAGGGACTAGCGGGATGGTCACCGGGGAGCTGTTTTTT	CASSLGTSGMVTGELFF
NA	TRBV7-9	once	TRBJ1-5	TGTGCCAGCAGCCAAGGGGGGGCGGGGGGCAATCAGCCCCAGCATTTT	CASSQGGAGGNQPQHF
NA	TRBV7-8	few	TRBJ1-2	TGTGCCAGCAGCTTAGAAGGGGGGGGCTATGGCTACACCTTC	CASSLEGGGYGYTF
TRBD1	TRBV7-9	few	TRBJ2-7	TGTGCCAGCAGCTTAGGAGACAGGGGAGACGAGCAGTACTTC	CASSLGDRGDEQYF
TRBD2	TRBV5-6	NA	TRBJ2-3	TGTGCCAGCAGCTTGCTAGCGGAATGGACTAGCACAGATACGCAGTATTTT	CASSLLAEWTSTDTQYF
NA	TRBV30	NA	TRBJ2-1	TGTGCCTGGAGTCCGGGAAACGCCTACAATGAGCAGTTCTTC	CAWSPGNAYNEQFF
TRBD1	TRBV4-3	NA	TRBJ1-1	TGCGCCAGCAGCCTGGGACAGATCCCAAACGCTGAAGCTTTCTTT	CASSLGQIPNAEAFF
TRBD1	TRBV2	NA	TRBJ1-4	TGTGCCAGCAGCGGGACAGGGGGAAGCGGAAAACTGTTTTTT	CASSGTGGSGKLFF
TRBD1	TRBV18	once	TRBJ2-7	TGTGCCAGCTCACTAGACAGGGGGACCTACGAGCAGTACTTC	CASSLDRGTYEQYF
NA	TRBV6-1	NA	TRBJ1-4	TGTGCCAGCAGTGTCCAGGGAGGTGAAAAACTGTTTTTT	CASSVQGGEKLFF
NA	TRBV7-9	few	TRBJ2-1	TGTGCCAGCGACAAGTCAGATGAGCAGTTCTTC	CASDKSDEQFF
TRBD2	TRBV6-6	NA	TRBJ2-5	TGTGCCAGCAGCCCTGCGGGGGGGTCCCGGGAGACCCAGTACTTC	CASSPAGGSRETQYF
NA	TRBV14	NA	TRBJ2-1	TGTGCCAGCAGCCAACGGGTGCAGACCATTTACAATGAGCAGTTCTTC	CASSQRVQTIYNEQFF
TRBD1	TRBV2	NA	TRBJ1-2	TGTGCCAGCAGTGAGCAACAGGGGTATGGCTACACCTTC	CASSEQQGYGYTF
NA	TRBV28	NA	TRBJ2-5	TGTGCCAGCAGTGGCAGGGGGACTCCCCATGGGGAGACCCAGTACTTC	CASSGRGTPHGETQYF
TRBD1	TRBV10-3	few	TRBJ1-2	TGTGCCGCCGGACAGGGTAACTATGGCTACACCTTC	CAAGQGNYGYTF
TRBD2	TRBV10-3	NA	TRBJ2-3	TGTGCCATCGGAGCGGGGGCTAGCACAGATACGCAGTATTTT	CAIGAGASTDTQYF
NA	TRBV4-1	once	TRBJ1-2	TGCGCCAGCAGCCAACCGACAGGCCCCGGGTATGGCTACACCTTC	CASSQPTGPGYGYTF
NA	TRBV7-9	NA	TRBJ2-3	TGTGCCAGCAGCCCAACCGTCCTAGCGTCTAGCACAGATACGCAGTATTTT	CASSPTVLASSTDTQYF
TRBD1	TRBV7-2	NA	TRBJ2-2	TGTGCCAGCAGACGGACAGGGGGTGGCGGGGAGCTGTTTTTT	CASRRTGGGGELFF
TRBD2	TRBV28	NA	TRBJ2-1	TGTGCCAGCAGTATCATCTCGGGACTAGCGGCTGAGCAGTTCTTC	CASSIISGLAAEQFF
TRBD1	TRBV19	once	TRBJ1-3	TGTGCCAGTAGTGGGACAGCGATCTCTGGAAACACCATATATTTT	CASSGTAISGNTIYF
TRBD1	TRBV7-9	NA	TRBJ2-7	TGTGCCAGCAGCTTATCAGGGGGCTACGAGCAGTACTTC	CASSLSGGYEQYF
TRBD2	TRBV5-1	few	TRBJ2-7	TGCGCCAGCAGCTCAGGACTGACTAGCGGGGCCTCCTACGAGCAGTACTTC	CASSSGLTSGASYEQYF
TRBD2	TRBV19	NA	TRBJ2-1	TGTGCCAGTAGTAGACTAGCGGGGGCCTACAATGAGCAGTTCTTC	CASSRLAGAYNEQFF
TRBD1	TRBV5-1	NA	TRBJ1-5	TGCGCCAGCAGTTTCGGGACAGGCGGACGGAATCAGCCCCAGCATTTT	CASSFGTGGRNQPQHF
TRBD2	TRBV19	once	TRBJ2-7	TGTGCCAGTAGTGAACGGGGGGTCTCCTACGAGCAGTACTTC	CASSERGVSYEQYF
NA	TRBV5-3	NA	TRBJ1-1	TGTGCCAGAAGCTTCGGTCTCGAAGCTTTCTTT	CARSFGLEAFF
TRBD1	TRBV7-2	NA	TRBJ2-7	TGTGCCAGCGGCAAGACAGGGAACGAGCAGTACTTC	CASGKTGNEQYF
TRBD2	TRBV7-6	NA	TRBJ2-3	TGTGCCAGCAGCTCGACATCTCGGGGGGTGGATACGCAGTATTTT	CASSSTSRGVDTQYF
TRBD1	TRBV6-4	NA	TRBJ1-1	TGTGCCAGCAGACAAGAACAGGGGGCTGGCACTGAAGCTTTCTTT	CASRQEQGAGTEAFF
TRBD1	TRBV5-6	NA	TRBJ1-2	TGTGCCAGCAGCTTCAGGGGGCCAACGATAGGCTACACCTTC	CASSFRGPTIGYTF
TRBD2	TRBV5-8	NA	TRBJ2-7	TGTGCCAGCACCCTACAGCGGGAGGCCACCTACGAGCAGTACTTC	CASTLQREATYEQYF